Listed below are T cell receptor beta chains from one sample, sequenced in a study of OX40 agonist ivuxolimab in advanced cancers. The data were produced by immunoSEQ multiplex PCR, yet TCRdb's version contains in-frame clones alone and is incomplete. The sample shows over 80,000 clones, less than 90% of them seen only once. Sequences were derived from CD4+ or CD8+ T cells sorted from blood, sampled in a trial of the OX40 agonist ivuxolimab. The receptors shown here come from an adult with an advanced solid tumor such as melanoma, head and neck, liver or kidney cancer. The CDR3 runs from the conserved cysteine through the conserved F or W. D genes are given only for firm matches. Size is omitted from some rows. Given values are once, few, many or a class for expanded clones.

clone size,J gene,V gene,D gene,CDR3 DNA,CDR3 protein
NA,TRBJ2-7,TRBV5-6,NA,TGTGCCAGCAGCTTGCTTGGACCCGGCTACGAGCAGTACTTC,CASSLLGPGYEQYF
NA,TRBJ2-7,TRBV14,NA,TGTGCCAGCAGCCGTGAATCCTACGAGCAGTACTTC,CASSRESYEQYF
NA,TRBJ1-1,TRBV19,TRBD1,TGTGCCAGTAGAGCAGGGGGGGACACTGAAGCTTTCTTT,CASRAGGDTEAFF
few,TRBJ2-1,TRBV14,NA,TGTGCCAGCAGCCAAGTCAGGTACAATGAGCAGTTCTTC,CASSQVRYNEQFF
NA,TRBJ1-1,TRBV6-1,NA,TGTGCCAGCAGTGAAAGCTTTAACTTCGCGTCAGCTTTCTTT,CASSESFNFASAFF
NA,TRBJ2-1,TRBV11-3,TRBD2,TGTGCCAGCAGCTCGGGGGGGTCCTACAATGAGCAGTTCTTC,CASSSGGSYNEQFF
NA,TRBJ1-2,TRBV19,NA,TGTGCCAGTAGATCGGGTAACTATGGCTACACCTTC,CASRSGNYGYTF
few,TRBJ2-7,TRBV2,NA,TGTGCCAGCAGAGGGGCGGGCCTCGTCGAGCAGTACTTC,CASRGAGLVEQYF
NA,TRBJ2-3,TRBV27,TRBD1,TGTGCCAGCAGTGCCAGGGGGCGGACCACAGATACGCAGTATTTT,CASSARGRTTDTQYF
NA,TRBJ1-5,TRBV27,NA,TGTGCCAGCAGTTTAATCGGGGATCAGCCCCAGCATTTT,CASSLIGDQPQHF
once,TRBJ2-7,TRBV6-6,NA,TGTGCCAGCAGCCGGGACTTATCTTACGAGCAGTACTTC,CASSRDLSYEQYF
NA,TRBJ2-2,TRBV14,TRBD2,TGTGCCAGCAGCCCCACTAGCGGACTCACCGGGGAGCTGTTTTTT,CASSPTSGLTGELFF
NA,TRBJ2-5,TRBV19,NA,TGTGCCAGTAGTATAGAAATCGAGGAGACCCAGTACTTC,CASSIEIEETQYF
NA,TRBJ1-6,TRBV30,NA,TGTGCCTGGAGCCCCGGAGGACCCTATAATTCACCCCTCCACTTT,CAWSPGGPYNSPLHF
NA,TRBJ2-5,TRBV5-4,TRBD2,TGTGCCAGCAGCTTGACTAGCGGGATTTGGGCGACCCAGTACTTC,CASSLTSGIWATQYF
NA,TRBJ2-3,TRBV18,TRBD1,TGTGCCAGCTCATCGCAACAGGGGTCCGTCACAGATACGCAGTATTTT,CASSSQQGSVTDTQYF
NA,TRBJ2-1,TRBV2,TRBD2,TGTGCCAGCAGTGTTGCGGGGGGCTACAATGAGCAGTTCTTC,CASSVAGGYNEQFF
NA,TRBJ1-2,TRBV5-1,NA,TGCGCCAGCAGCTCCCTACAGGGTAACTATGGCTACACCTTC,CASSSLQGNYGYTF
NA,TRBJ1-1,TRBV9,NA,TGTGCCAGCAGCGTAGACACCAGGAACACTGAAGCTTTCTTT,CASSVDTRNTEAFF
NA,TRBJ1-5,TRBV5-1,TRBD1,TGCGCCAGCAGCTCACAGGGGGCTGAAGATCAGCCCCAGCATTTT,CASSSQGAEDQPQHF
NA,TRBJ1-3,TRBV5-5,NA,TGTGCCAGCAGCTTCAGGGCAGGGACTGGAAACACCATATATTTT,CASSFRAGTGNTIYF
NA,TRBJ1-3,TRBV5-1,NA,TGCGCCAGCCAGAGTGGGGCGACTGGAAACACCATATATTTT,CASQSGATGNTIYF